These 7 T cell receptor beta chains share one sample of origin, sequenced in a study of T-cell reconstitution after alpha-beta-depleted transplantation in children. Unique molecular identifiers were incorporated into the prepared TCRbeta library. TCRdb fed the PCR reads into MiXCR, producing one record per CDR3 protein. The sample carries 500,000 or so distinct CDR3 sequences, about 33% recorded once. This sample comprised PBMCs from the stem cell graft donor, obtained from the stem cell graft. The receptors were gathered from a human donor who donated a stem cell graft to a child with aplastic anemia.

DNA for the CDR3: TGTGCCAGCTCACTCCAGACAGGGAACGAGCAGTACGTC. This translates into CASSLQTGNEQYV. This chain joins TRBV18 and TRBJ2-7; TRBD1 agrees at 7 bases. The germline V gene has CDR1 KGHSH and CDR2 LQKENI. The V and J ends lost 4 bases and 5 bases, in that order; junction bases with no gene match: 5. The CDR3 consists of 13 residues.

The chain recombines TRBV5-1 with TRBJ1-1; D is undetermined. V was cut by 0 bases and J by 7 bases, with 10 bases left in between. Germline CDR1 reads SGHRS; CDR2 reads YFSETQ. The CDR3 consists of 13 residues. The CDR3 reads CASSLEVQNEAFF. Here the CDR3 DNA reads TGCGCCAGCAGCTTGGAGGTACAGAATGAAGCTTTCTTT. The whole variable domain, filled in from reference TRBV5-1 and TRBJ1-1, reads KAGVTQTPRYLIKTRGQQVTLSCSPISGHRSVSWYQQTPGQGLQFLFEYFSETQRNKGNFPGRFSGRQFSNSRSEMNVSTLELGDSALYLCASSLEVQNEAFFGQGTRLTVV.

This clonotype was observed at least ten times. The V and J genes are TRBV6-1 and TRBJ2-2, with a weak D call TRBD1 (6 bases). V lost 7 bases and J lost 4, with 10 bases in between. CDR1 is MNHNS and CDR2 is SASEGT in the germline V gene. The CDR3 totals 13 residues. CDR3 nucleotides: TGTGCCAGCACCCTGGGGGCCACCGGGGAGCTGTTTTTT. It specifies CASTLGATGELFF.

J is TRBJ2-1 and V is TRBV20-1, with TRBD2 matching 7 bases. CDR3 length equals 18 residues. J was trimmed by 6 bases and V by 5 bases; bases with no gene match: 22. Germline CDR1 DFQATT, CDR2 SNEGSKA (reference sequence). CDR3 sequence (DNA): TGCAGTGCTCCCCCCCGGGGCGGGGAGGGAGGGAGTAGCAATGAGCAGTTCTTC. It codes for CSAPPRGGEGGSSNEQFF.

The chain has TRBV9 and TRBJ2-7; D gene ambiguous. The CDR3 runs 15 residues. Germline CDR1 is SGDLS and CDR2 is YYNGEE. Trimming took 4 bases from V and 1 from J, leaving 15 bases between them. CDR3 in DNA: TGTGCCAGCAGCTTAGGGCAATTTGGATCCTACGAGCAGTACTTC. Its protein product is CASSLGQFGSYEQYF.

This clonotype was observed a handful of times. This chain joins TRBV9 and TRBJ1-2; D is possibly TRBD1 (6 bases). Looked up from germline, CDR1 is SGDLS and CDR2 is YYNGEE. V lost 0 bases, J lost 4 bases, and 13 bases lay in between. CDR3 length: 15 amino acids. CDR3 sequence: CASSVGLGAGYGYTF. CDR3 nucleotides: TGTGCCAGCAGCGTAGGACTGGGGGCCGGCTATGGCTACACCTTC.

This clonotype was seen a few times. The chain combines TRBV12-3 or TRBV12-4 with TRBJ2-1; TRBD1 matches 10 bases. The V gene end was trimmed by 4 bases and the J gene end by 5 bases; junction bases not matched to a gene: 2. The CDR3 has 14 amino acids. CDR3: CASSWTGGNNEQFF. CDR3 bases: TGTGCCAGCAGTTGGACAGGGGGAAACAATGAGCAGTTCTTC.